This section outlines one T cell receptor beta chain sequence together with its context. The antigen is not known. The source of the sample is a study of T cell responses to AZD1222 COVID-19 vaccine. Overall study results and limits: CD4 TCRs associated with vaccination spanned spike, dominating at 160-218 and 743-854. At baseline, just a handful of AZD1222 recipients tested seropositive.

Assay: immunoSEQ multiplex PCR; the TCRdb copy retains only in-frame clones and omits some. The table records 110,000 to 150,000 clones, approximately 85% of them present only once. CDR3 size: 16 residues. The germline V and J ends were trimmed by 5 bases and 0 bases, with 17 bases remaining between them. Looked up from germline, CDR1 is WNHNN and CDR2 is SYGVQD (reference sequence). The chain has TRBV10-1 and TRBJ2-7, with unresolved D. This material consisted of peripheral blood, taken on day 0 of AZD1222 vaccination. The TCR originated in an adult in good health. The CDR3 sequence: CASSPRETFSSYEQYF. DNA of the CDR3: TGCGCCAGCAGTCCTCGCGAAACGTTCAGCTCCTACGAGCAGTACTTC.